The 20 T cell receptor beta chains presented below share a single source sample, sequenced in a study of CD8 T cells in ankylosing spondylitis. One entry per CDR3 protein, called by TCRdb with MiXCR from the 5' RACE reads. The profile shows around 250,000 distinct CDR3 sequences, under 20% of them singletons. Sequencing was done on a sample of blood, either unsorted or a sorted T cell fraction (not recorded which). The receptors here all came from a male donor with ankylosing spondylitis or in good health (not recorded which).

This clonotype appeared a few times. The chain links TRBV20-1 to TRBJ2-1, with 11 bases aligning to TRBD2. This CDR3 is built from 17 residues. J lost 1 base, V lost 6 bases, and 11 bases had no gene match. Germline loops: CDR1 DFQATT, CDR2 SNEGSKA (reference sequence). The CDR3 loop is CSAQGLAETISYNEQFF. The DNA of the CDR3 is TGCAGTGCCCAGGGACTAGCGGAAACGATTTCCTACAATGAGCAGTTCTTC.

This clonotype was seen at least ten times. CDR3 DNA sequence: TGTGCCACTACCCCGGGCCCGAGCGGGGGGGCGAATGAGCAGTTCTTC. Amino acids: CATTPGPSGGANEQFF. V gene TRBV27 combines with J gene TRBJ2-1; the match to TRBD2 covers 10 bases. The germline V gene encodes CDR1 MNHEY and CDR2 SMNVEV (reference sequence). CDR3 length equals 16 residues. The V gene end was trimmed by 10 bases and the J gene end by 7 bases; junction bases not matched to a gene: 16.

The J gene is TRBJ2-2, the V gene TRBV2; the D is unclear. Germline lookup yields CDR1 SNHLY and CDR2 FYNNEI. V lost 5 bases and J 0 bases, leaving 10 bases between the germline ends. The CDR3 extends over 15 amino acids. The CDR3 coding sequence is TGTGCCAGCAGTCCGCGTTACGCGAACACCGGGGAGCTGTTTTTT. This gives the protein CASSPRYANTGELFF. The full variable domain, in which reference TRBV2 and TRBJ2-2 provide the parts outside the CDR3, is EPEVTQTPSHQVTQMGQEVILRCVPISNHLYFYWYRQILGQKVEFLVSFYNNEISEKSEIFDDQFSVERPDGSNFTLKIRSTKLEDSAMYFCASSPRYANTGELFFGEGSRLTVL.

This clonotype came up many times. The genes are TRBV12-3 or TRBV12-4 and TRBJ2-7; D is possibly TRBD1 (6 bases). CDR3 length: 14 residues. The V end was cut by 4 bases, the J end by 2 bases, with 12 bases between. CDR3 nucleotide sequence: TGTGCCAGCAGTTCAGGAGGACAGACCTACGAGCAGTACTTC. It yields the protein CASSSGGQTYEQYF.

The chain joins TRBV20-1 to TRBJ1-5; D gene uncertain. In germline, CDR1 is DFQATT, CDR2 SNEGSKA (reference sequence). This CDR3 spans 14 amino acids. V was clipped by 5 bases and J by 7 bases, with 18 bases between them. CDR3: CSAPAIGLRQPQHF. DNA of the CDR3: TGCAGTGCTCCGGCCATTGGTCTGAGACAGCCCCAGCATTTT.

This rearrangement joins TRBV20-1 to TRBJ2-3, with D perhaps matching TRBD2 (5 bases). This CDR3 has 13 residues. Trimming took 3 bases from V and 1 from J, leaving 8 bases between them. Looked up from germline, CDR1 is DFQATT and CDR2 is SNEGSKA (reference sequence). The CDR3 DNA reads as TGCAGTGCTAGTCGGGGAGGCACAGATACGCAGTATTTT. Its translation is CSASRGGTDTQYF.

The V and J genes are TRBV27 and TRBJ2-3; TRBD2 agrees at 13 bases. The CDR3 is made up of 15 amino acids. V shed 4 bases and J 5 bases; nucleotides not matched to a gene: 3. The V gene's germline CDR1 is MNHEY and CDR2 SMNVEV (reference sequence). The chain's CDR3 is CASSSGLAGVDTQYF. The CDR3 DNA follows: TGTGCCAGCAGTTCAGGACTAGCGGGAGTAGATACGCAGTATTTT.

Only a few counts were recorded for this clonotype. The chain recombines TRBV29-1 with TRBJ2-7; D might be TRBD1 (6 bases). Germline CDR1 SQVTM, CDR2 ANQGSEA. The CDR3 contains 15 residues. With 0 bases removed from V and 1 base from J, the gap between germline ends came to 13 bases. The CDR3 loop is CSVEDQDSRSYEQYF. CDR3 nucleotides: TGCAGCGTTGAAGATCAGGACAGCAGATCCTACGAGCAGTACTTC.

This chain links TRBV4-1 with TRBJ2-7, with no clear D. V lost 0 bases and J 6 bases, leaving 9 bases between the germline ends. Germline CDR1 and CDR2: MGHRA and YSYEKL. This CDR3 contains 13 residues. CDR3 loop: CASSQEPRSEQYF. CDR3 bases: TGCGCCAGCAGCCAAGAGCCCCGATCCGAGCAGTACTTC.

The chain has TRBV6-1 and TRBJ2-7; 7 nucleotides line up with TRBD2. V lost 8 bases to trimming and J lost 0 bases; unmatched junction nucleotides: 10. The CDR3 extends over 15 amino acids. In germline, CDR1 is MNHNS, CDR2 SASEGT. The DNA of the CDR3 is TGTGCCAGCGGGACGAGGGGCGGGAGCTCCTACGAGCAGTACTTC. Protein: CASGTRGGSSYEQYF.

This sequence joins TRBV7-9 and TRBJ2-2; D is uncertain. The CDR3 covers 16 residues. V lost 8 bases, J lost 4 bases, and 20 bases lay in between. Germline loops: CDR1 SEHNR, CDR2 FQNEAQ (reference sequence). DNA for the CDR3: TGTGCCAGCGGCCAATCCGGGTCAAAAATCACCGGGGAGCTGTTTTTT. Residues: CASGQSGSKITGELFF. Variable domain in full (rest from reference TRBV7-9 and TRBJ2-2): DTGVSQNPRHKITKRGQNVTFRCDPISEHNRLYWYRQTLGQGPEFLTYFQNEAQLEKSRLLSDRFSAERPKGSFSTLEIQRTEQGDSAMYLCASGQSGSKITGELFFGEGSRLTVL.

The sample holds a few counts of this clonotype. The V gene is TRBV7-9, the J gene TRBJ2-7; tentatively, D is TRBD1 (6 bases). The length of the CDR3 is 15 residues. Germline values: CDR1 SEHNR, CDR2 FQNEAQ (reference sequence). Deletions cut 5 bases from V and 2 bases from J, with 16 bases between. CDR3 coding DNA: TGTGCCAGCAGCCAAACCCGGGACACAACCTACGAGCAGTACTTC. Amino acid sequence: CASSQTRDTTYEQYF.

This clonotype was picked up a small number of times. The rearrangement joins TRBV25-1 to TRBJ2-3, with 10 bases fitting TRBD2. The V gene's germline CDR1 is MGHDK and CDR2 SYGVNS. The J segment lost 2 bases and the V segment lost 3 bases, leaving 5 bases of the junction unmatched. CDR3 length: 16 amino acids. This CDR3 reads CASSDPSGRDTDTQYF. CDR3 DNA sequence: TGTGCCAGCAGTGACCCCAGCGGGAGGGACACAGATACGCAGTATTTT. The full variable domain, rest sourced from reference TRBV25-1 and TRBJ2-3, is EADIYQTPRYLVIGTGKKITLECSQTMGHDKMYWYQQDPGMELHLIHYSYGVNSTEKGDLSSESTVSRIRTEHFPLTLESARPSHTSQYLCASSDPSGRDTDTQYFGPGTRLTVL.

J is TRBJ2-7 and V is TRBV7-9, with a possible D match to TRBD1 (6 bases). The V end lost 6 bases, the J end lost 0 bases, and 15 bases lay between the germline ends. CDR3 length: 15 amino acids. CDR1 and CDR2 (germline): SEHNR, FQNEAQ (reference sequence). Here the CDR3 DNA reads TGTGCCAGCAGTTCCCGACAGGTAATCTCCTACGAGCAGTACTTC. Amino acid sequence: CASSSRQVISYEQYF.

This clonotype was seen a handful of times. V gene TRBV12-3 or TRBV12-4 combines with J gene TRBJ2-7; D is ambiguous. The V gene lost 1 base and the J gene lost 5 bases, with 12 bases spanning the gap. This CDR3 is built from 14 residues. In DNA, the CDR3 is TGTGCCAGCAGTTTAGGGCAGGCGGTCCACGAGCAGTACTTC. Its protein product is CASSLGQAVHEQYF.

The sample holds a few counts of this clonotype. This chain joins TRBV16 and TRBJ1-5; 7 bases match TRBD1. The ends lost 0 bases at V and 0 bases at J; junction bases unmatched: 11. The CDR3 is 19 amino acids. The germline V gene encodes CDR1 KGHSY and CDR2 FQNENV. For the CDR3, the DNA is TGTGCCAGCAGCCAATCGTTAAGGACAGGTATACATAGCAATCAGCCCCAGCATTTT. Residues: CASSQSLRTGIHSNQPQHF.

This chain joins TRBV12-3 or TRBV12-4 and TRBJ2-5, with no clear D. The CDR3 runs to 14 residues. Between the trimmed V and J ends, which lost 5 bases and 7 bases, there was a span of 17 bases. The CDR3 DNA is TGTGCCAGCAGTCCGGACGACCCCAAGGGGACCCAGTACTTC. It specifies CASSPDDPKGTQYF.

This clonotype has more than one count but fewer than ten. This chain links TRBV10-3 with TRBJ2-1, with D perhaps being TRBD1 or TRBD2 (5 bases each). The CDR3 has 16 amino acids. V dropped 6 bases and J dropped 5 bases, with 20 bases sitting between them. CDR1 is ENHRY, CDR2 SYGVKD, per germline. CDR3 in amino acids: CAIRVGSQWGNNEQFF. The CDR3 bases are TGTGCCATCAGAGTCGGCTCTCAATGGGGGAACAATGAGCAGTTCTTC.

This clonotype has only a few counts. The chain joins TRBV20-1 to TRBJ2-7; TRBD1 agrees at 9 bases. The CDR3 length is 12 residues. V was pared by 7 bases and J by 6 bases, with 7 bases of the junction left unmatched. Germline loops: CDR1 DFQATT, CDR2 SNEGSKA (reference sequence). The CDR3 sequence: CSGDRAGPEQYF. The CDR3 bases are TGCAGTGGGGACAGGGCAGGCCCCGAGCAGTACTTC.

The V call is TRBV18, the J call TRBJ2-1; possible D gene TRBD1, 6 bases. V was trimmed by 3 bases and J by 9 bases, leaving 15 bases between them. CDR3 length: 14 amino acids. The germline V gene encodes CDR1 KGHSH and CDR2 LQKENI. As DNA, the CDR3 is TGTGCCAGCTCACCGTCGACAGGTGGGACTGAGCAGTTCTTC. It encodes CASSPSTGGTEQFF.